This TCR beta chain appears in the sequencing data of a study of T cell repertoires in cytomegalovirus infection. Study information: Both recently identified HLA-C-restricted and well-studied HLA-B-restricted CMV epitopes were used in the study. Public signatures in TCR beta pointed to CMV infection and matching HLA type.

As for this clonotype: Its antigen is unknown.

TCRdb independently ran MiXCR on the reads; one entry per CDR3 protein. The sample contains around 750,000 distinct CDR3 sequences, about 30% of which appear only once. Broader study findings: CMV-specific TCR beta clonotypes restricted by HLA-C dominated the ex vivo response. Cumulated frequencies of public TCR beta families served to identify carriers of CMV plus the relevant HLA.

This sequence originates from a human donor in good health (CMV status not recorded). Some clones in this sample may be carry-over from other donors' samples. The sample here was cultured CD8+ T cells from PBMCs, taken from culture after CMV antigen stimulation.

The CDR3 nucleotides are TGTGCCAGCAGCTCCGACACTCTCAAGAATCAGCCCCAGCATTTT. Amino acid sequence: CASSSDTLKNQPQHF. J is TRBJ1-5 and V is TRBV28; no definite D call. V was pared by 6 bases and J by 4 bases, with 16 bases between. Germline values: CDR1 MDHEN, CDR2 SYDVKM. This CDR3 is 15 amino acids long.